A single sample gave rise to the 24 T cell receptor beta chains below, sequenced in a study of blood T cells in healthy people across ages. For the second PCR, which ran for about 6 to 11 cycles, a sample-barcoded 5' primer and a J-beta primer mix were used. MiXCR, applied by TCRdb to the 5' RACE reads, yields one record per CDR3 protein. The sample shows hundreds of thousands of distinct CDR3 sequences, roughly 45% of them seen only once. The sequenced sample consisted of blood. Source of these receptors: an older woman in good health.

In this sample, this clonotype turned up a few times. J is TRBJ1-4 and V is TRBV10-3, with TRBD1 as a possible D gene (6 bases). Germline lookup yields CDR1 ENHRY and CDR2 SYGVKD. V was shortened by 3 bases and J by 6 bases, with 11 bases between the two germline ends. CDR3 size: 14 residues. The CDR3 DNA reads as TGTGCCATCAGTGAAGGGGGTCTGGATGAAAAACTGTTTTTT. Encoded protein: CAISEGGLDEKLFF.

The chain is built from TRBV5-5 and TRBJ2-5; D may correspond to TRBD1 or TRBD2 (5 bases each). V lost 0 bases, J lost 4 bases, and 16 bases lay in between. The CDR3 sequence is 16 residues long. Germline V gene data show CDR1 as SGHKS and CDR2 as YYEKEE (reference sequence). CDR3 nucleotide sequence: TGTGCCAGCAGCTTGGTAGGCGGGCAGGGTGGAGAGACCCAGTACTTC. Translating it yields CASSLVGGQGGETQYF.

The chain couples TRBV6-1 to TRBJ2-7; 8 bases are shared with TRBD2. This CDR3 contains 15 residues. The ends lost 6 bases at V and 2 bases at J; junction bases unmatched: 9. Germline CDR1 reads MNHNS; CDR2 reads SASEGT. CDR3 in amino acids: CASRFTSGPTYEQYF. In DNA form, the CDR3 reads TGTGCCAGCAGATTCACTAGCGGACCGACCTACGAGCAGTACTTC.

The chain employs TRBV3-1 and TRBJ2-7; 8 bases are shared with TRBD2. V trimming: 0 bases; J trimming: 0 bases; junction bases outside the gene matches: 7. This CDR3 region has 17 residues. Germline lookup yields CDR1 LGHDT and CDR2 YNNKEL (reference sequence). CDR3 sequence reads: CASSQETSGAASYEQYF. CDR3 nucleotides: TGTGCCAGCAGCCAAGAAACTAGCGGAGCCGCCTCCTACGAGCAGTACTTC.

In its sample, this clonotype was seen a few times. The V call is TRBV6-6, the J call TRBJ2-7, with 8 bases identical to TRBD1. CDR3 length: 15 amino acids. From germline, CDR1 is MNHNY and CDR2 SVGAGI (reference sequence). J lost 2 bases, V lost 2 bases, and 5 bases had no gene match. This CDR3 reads CASSYPGQGTYEQYF. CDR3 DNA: TGTGCCAGCAGTTACCCAGGACAGGGAACCTACGAGCAGTACTTC.

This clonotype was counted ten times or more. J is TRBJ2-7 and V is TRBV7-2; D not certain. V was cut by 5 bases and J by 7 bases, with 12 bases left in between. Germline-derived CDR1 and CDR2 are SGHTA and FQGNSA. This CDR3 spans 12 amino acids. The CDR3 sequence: CASSPDGWEQYF. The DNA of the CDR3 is TGTGCCAGCAGCCCCGACGGGTGGGAGCAGTACTTC. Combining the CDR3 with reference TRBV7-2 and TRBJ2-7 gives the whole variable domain GAGVSQSPSNKVTEKGKDVELRCDPISGHTALYWYRQSLGQGLEFLIYFQGNSAPDKSGLPSDRFSAERTGGSVSTLTIQRTQQEDSAVYLCASSPDGWEQYFGPGTRLTVT.

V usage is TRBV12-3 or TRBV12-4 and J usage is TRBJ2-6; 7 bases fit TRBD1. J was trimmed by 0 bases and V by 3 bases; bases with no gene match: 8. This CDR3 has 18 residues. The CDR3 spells CASSFYAGTVSGANVLTF. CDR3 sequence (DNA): TGTGCCAGCAGTTTCTATGCCGGGACAGTCTCTGGGGCCAACGTCCTGACTTTC.

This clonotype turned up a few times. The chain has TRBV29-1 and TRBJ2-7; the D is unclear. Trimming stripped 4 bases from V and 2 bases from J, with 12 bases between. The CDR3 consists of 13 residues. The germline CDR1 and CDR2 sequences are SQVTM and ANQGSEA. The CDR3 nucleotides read TGCAGCGTTGCCGAATCCATCCCCTACGAGCAGTACTTC. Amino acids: CSVAESIPYEQYF.

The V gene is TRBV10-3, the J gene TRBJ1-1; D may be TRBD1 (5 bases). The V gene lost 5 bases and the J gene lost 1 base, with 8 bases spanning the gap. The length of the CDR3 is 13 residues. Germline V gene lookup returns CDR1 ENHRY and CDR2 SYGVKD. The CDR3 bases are TGTGCCATCAGTACAGGATCGAACACTGAAGCTTTCTTT. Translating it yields CAISTGSNTEAFF.

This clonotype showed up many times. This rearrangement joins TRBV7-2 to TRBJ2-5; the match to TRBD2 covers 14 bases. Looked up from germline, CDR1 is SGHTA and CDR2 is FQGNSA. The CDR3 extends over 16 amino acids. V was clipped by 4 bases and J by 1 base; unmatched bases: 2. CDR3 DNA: TGTGCCAGCAGCTCCGGGACTAGCGGGGGCCAAGAGACCCAGTACTTC. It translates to CASSSGTSGGQETQYF.

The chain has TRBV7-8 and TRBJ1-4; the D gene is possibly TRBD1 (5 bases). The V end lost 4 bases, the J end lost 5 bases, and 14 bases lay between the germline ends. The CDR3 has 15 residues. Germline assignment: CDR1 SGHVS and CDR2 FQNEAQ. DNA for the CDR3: TGTGCCAGCAGCTCCGCACAGGTCGGGAATGAAAAACTGTTTTTT. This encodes CASSSAQVGNEKLFF.

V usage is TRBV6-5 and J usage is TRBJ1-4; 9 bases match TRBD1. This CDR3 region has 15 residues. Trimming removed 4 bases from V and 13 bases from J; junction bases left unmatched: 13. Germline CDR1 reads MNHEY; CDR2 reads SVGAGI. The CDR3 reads CASSSTPGQGSGLFF. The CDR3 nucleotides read TGTGCCAGCAGTTCCACCCCGGGACAGGGATCGGGACTGTTTTTT.

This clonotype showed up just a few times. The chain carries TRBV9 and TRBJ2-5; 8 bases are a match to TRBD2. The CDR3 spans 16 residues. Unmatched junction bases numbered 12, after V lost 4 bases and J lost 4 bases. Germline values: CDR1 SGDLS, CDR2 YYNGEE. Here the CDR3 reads CASSSGGLGGGETQYF. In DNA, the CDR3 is TGTGCCAGCAGCTCTGGGGGACTAGGTGGAGGAGAGACCCAGTACTTC.

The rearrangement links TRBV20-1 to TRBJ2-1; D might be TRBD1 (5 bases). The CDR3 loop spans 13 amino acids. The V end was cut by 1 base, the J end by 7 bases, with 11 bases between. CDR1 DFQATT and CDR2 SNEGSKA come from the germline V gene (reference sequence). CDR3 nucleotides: TGCAGTGCTAGAGGGATAGCAGGGAATGAGCAGTTCTTC. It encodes CSARGIAGNEQFF.

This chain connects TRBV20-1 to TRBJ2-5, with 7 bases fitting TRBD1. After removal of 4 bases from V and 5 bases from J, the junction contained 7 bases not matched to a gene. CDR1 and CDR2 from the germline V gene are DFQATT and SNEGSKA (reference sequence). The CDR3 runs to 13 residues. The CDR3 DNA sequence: TGCAGTGCTACAGGACAGGATGGGGAGACCCAGTACTTC. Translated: CSATGQDGETQYF.

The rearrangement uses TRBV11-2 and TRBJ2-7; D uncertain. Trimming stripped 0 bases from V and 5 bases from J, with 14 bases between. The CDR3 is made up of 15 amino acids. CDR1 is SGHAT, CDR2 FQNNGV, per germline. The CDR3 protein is CASSLDSRSTHEQYF. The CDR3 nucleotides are TGTGCCAGCAGCTTAGACTCCCGCTCAACCCACGAGCAGTACTTC.

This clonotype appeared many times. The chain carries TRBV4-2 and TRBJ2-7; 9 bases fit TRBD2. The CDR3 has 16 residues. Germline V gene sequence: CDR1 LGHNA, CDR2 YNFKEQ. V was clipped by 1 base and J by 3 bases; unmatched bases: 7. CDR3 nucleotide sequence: TGTGCCAGCAGCCAAGGGGGTAGCGGGAGTTACTACGAGCAGTACTTC. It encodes CASSQGGSGSYYEQYF.

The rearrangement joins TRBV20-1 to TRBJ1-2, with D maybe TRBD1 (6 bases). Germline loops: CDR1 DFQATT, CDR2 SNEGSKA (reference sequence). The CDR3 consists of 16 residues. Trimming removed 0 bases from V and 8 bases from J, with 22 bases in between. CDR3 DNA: TGCAGTGCTAGAGAATCGGGTCAGGGGCATATGGGAGGCTACACCTTC. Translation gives CSARESGQGHMGGYTF.

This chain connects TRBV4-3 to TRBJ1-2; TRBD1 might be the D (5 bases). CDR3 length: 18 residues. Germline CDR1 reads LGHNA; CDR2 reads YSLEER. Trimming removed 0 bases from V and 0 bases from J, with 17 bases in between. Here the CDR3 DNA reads TGCGCCAGCAGCCAAGATGTGGGAGGGGCGCGGGCTAACTATGGCTACACCTTC. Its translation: CASSQDVGGARANYGYTF.

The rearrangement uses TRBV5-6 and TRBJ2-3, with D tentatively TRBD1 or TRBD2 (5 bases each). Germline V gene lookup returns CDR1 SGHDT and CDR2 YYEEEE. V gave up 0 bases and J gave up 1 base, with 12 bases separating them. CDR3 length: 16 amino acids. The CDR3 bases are TGTGCCAGCAGCTTGGGTTACGGGGCCGGCACAGATACGCAGTATTTT. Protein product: CASSLGYGAGTDTQYF.

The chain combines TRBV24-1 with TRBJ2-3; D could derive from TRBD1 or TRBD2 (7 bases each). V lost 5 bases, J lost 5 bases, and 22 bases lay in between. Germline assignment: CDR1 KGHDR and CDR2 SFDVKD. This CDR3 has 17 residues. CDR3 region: CATSGEGTDTARDTQYF. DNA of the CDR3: TGTGCCACCAGTGGGGAGGGGACAGATACGGCTCGAGATACGCAGTATTTT.

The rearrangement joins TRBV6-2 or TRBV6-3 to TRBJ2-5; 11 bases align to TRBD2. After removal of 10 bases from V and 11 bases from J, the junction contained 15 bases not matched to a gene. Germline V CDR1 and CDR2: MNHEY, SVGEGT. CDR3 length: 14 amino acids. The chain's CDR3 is CATDLAGGLYEQYF. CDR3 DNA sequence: TGTGCCACCGACTTAGCGGGGGGGCTCTATGAGCAGTACTTC.

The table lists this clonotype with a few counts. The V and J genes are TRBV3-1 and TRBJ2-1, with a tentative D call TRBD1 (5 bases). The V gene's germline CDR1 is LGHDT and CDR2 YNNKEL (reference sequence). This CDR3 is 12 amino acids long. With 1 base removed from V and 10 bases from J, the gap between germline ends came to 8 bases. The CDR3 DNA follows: TGTGCCAGCAGCCAAGCTAACAGGGAGCAGTTCTTC. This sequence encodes CASSQANREQFF.

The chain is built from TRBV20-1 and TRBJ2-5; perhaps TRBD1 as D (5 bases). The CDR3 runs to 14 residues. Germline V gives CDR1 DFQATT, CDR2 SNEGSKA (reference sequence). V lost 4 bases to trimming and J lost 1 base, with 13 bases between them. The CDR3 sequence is CSAIKVTVQETQYF. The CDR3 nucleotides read TGCAGTGCTATTAAGGTGACAGTCCAAGAGACCCAGTACTTC.